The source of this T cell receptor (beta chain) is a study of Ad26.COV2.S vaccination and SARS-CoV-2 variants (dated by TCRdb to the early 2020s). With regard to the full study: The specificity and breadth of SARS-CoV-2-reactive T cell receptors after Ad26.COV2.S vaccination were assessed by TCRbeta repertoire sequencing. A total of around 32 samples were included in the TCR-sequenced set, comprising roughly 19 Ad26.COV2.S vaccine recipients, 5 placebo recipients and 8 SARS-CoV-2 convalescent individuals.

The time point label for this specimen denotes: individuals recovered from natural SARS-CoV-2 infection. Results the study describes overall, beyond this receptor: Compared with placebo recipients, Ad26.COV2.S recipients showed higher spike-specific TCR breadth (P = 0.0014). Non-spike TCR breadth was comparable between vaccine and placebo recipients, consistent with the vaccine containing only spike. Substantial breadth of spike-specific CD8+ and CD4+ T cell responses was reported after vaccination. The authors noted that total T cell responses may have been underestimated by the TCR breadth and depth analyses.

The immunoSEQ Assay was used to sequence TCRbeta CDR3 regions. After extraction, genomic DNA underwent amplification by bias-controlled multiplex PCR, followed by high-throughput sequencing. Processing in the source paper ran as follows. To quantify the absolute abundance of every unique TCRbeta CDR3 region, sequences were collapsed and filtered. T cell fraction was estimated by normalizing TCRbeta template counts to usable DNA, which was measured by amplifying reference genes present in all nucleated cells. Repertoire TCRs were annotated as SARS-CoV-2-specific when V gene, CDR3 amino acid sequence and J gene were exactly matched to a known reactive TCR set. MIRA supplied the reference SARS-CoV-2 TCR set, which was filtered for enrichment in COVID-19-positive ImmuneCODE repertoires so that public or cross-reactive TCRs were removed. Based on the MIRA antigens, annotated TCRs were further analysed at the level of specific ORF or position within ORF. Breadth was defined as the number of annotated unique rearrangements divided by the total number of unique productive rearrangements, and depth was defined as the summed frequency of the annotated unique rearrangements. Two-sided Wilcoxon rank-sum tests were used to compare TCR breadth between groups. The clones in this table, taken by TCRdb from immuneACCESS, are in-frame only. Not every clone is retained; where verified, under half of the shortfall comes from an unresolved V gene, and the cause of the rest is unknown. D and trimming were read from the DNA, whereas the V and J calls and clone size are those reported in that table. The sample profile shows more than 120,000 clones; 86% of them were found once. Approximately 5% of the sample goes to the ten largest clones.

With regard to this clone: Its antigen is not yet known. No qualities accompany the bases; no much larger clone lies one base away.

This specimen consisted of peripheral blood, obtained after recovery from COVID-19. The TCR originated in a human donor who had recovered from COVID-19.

The sequence in DNA is TGCGCCAGCAGACAGGAGGTGTGGGGGAATCAGCCCCAGCATTTT. Translation gives CASRQEVWGNQPQHF. Recombination joined TRBV5-1 with TRBJ1-5; possibly the D gene is TRBD1, per 5 matching bases. V is shortened by 5 bases, J by 4 bases, and the region joining them spans 16 bases. The CDR3 numbers 15 residues from cysteine through phenylalanine. This entry keeps only the CDR3 DNA: 45 bases, framed from base 1. The germline V gene supplies CDR1 SGHRS and CDR2 YFSETQ.